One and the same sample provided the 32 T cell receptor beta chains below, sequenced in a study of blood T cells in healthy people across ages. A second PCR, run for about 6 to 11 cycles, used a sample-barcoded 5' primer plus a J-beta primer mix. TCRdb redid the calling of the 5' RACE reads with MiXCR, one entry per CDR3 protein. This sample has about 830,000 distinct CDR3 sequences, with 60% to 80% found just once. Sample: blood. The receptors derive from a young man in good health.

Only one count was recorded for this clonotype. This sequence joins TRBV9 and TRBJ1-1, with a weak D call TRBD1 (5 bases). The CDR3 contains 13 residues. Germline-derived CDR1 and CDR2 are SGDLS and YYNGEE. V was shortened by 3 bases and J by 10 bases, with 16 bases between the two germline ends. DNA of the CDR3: TGTGCCAGCAGCGGGCAAGGGTCCGGGGGAGCTTTCTTT. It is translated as CASSGQGSGGAFF.

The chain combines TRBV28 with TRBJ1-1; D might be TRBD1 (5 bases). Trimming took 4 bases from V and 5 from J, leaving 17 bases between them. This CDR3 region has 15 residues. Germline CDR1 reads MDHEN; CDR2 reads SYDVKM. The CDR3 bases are TGTGCCAGCAGTTCCCCAACCGCGGCAGGGACTGAAGCTTTCTTT. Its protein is CASSSPTAAGTEAFF.

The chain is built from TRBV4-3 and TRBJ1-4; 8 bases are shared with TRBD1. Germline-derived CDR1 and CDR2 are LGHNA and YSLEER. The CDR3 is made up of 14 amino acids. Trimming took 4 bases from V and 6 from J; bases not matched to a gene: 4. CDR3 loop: CASSRRGLDEKLFF. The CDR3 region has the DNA TGCGCCAGCAGCCGCAGGGGGCTGGATGAAAAACTGTTTTTT.

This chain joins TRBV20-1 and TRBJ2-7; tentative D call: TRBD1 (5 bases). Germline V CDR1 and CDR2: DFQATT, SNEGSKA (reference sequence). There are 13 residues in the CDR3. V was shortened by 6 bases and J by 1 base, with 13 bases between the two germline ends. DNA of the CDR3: TGCAGTGCCCAGGGCAGCGAATCCTACGAGCAGTACTTC. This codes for CSAQGSESYEQYF.

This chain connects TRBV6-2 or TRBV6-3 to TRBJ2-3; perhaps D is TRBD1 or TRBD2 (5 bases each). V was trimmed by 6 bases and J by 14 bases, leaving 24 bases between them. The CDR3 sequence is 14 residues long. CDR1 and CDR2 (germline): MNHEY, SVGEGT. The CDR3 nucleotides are TGTGCCAGCAGCACCCCAGGGACGTTTCGGGTTCCGTATTTT. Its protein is CASSTPGTFRVPYF.

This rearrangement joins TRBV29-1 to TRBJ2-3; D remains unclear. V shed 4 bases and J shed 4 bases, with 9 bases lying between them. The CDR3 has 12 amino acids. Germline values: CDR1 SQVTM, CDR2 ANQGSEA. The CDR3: CSVVPGADTQYF. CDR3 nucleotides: TGCAGCGTTGTACCCGGCGCAGATACGCAGTATTTT.

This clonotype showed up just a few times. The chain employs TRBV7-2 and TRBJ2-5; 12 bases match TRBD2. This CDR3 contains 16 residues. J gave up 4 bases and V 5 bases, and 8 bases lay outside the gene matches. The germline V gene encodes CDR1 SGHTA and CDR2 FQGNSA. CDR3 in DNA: TGTGCCAGCAGCCCTGGACTAGCGGGGAGAGCAGAGACCCAGTACTTC. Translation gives CASSPGLAGRAETQYF.

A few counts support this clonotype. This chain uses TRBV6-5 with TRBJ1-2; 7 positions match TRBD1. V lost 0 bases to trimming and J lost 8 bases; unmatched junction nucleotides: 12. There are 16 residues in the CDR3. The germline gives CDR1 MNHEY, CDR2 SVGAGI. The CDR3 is CASSYSDRAGLRGYTF. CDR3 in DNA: TGTGCCAGCAGTTACTCCGACAGGGCCGGTTTACGGGGCTACACCTTC.

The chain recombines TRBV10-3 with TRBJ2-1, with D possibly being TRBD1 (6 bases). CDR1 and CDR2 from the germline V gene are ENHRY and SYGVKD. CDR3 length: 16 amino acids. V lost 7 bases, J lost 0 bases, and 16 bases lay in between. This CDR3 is CAITRPDRSSYNEQFF. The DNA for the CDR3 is TGTGCCATCACCCGACCAGACAGGAGCTCCTACAATGAGCAGTTCTTC.

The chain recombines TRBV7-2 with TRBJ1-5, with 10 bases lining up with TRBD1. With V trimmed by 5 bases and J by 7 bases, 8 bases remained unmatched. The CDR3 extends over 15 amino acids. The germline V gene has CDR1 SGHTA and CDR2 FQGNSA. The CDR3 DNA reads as TGTGCCAGCAGCCCGCGACAGGGGGCTAGACAGCCCCAGCATTTT. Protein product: CASSPRQGARQPQHF. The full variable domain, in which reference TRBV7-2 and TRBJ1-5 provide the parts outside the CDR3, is GAGVSQSPSNKVTEKGKDVELRCDPISGHTALYWYRQSLGQGLEFLIYFQGNSAPDKSGLPSDRFSAERTGGSVSTLTIQRTQQEDSAVYLCASSPRQGARQPQHFGDGTRLSIL.

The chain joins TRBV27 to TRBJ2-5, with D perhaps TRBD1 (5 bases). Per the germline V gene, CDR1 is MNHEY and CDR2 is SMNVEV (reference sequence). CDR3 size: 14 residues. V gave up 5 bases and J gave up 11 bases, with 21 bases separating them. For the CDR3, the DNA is TGTGCCAGCAGTCCCTTTTGGGTACAACAGGAGCAGTACTTC. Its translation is CASSPFWVQQEQYF.

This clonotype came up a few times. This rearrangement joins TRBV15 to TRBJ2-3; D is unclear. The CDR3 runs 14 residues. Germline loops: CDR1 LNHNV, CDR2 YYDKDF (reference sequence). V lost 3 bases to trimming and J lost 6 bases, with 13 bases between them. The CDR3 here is CATSSLRRADTQYF. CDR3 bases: TGTGCCACCAGCAGCCTCCGGAGAGCGGATACGCAGTATTTT.

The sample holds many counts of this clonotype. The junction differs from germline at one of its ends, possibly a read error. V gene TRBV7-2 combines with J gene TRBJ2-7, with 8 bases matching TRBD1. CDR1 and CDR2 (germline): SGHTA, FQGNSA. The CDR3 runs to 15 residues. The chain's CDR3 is CASSIAGTGHYEQYF. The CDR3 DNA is TGTGCCAGCAGCATAGCCGGGACAGGACACTACGAGCAGTACTTC.

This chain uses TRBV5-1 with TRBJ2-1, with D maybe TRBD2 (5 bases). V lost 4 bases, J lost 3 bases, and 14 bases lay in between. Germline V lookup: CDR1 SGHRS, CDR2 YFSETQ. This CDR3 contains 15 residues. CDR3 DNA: TGCGCCAGCAGCCCAGGACTGACCAACTACAATGAGCAGTTCTTC. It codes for CASSPGLTNYNEQFF.

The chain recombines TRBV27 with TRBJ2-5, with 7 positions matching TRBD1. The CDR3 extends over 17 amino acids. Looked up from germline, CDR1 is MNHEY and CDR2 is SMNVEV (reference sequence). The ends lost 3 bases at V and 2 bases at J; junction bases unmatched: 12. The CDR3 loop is CASSFLSRGRGQETQYF. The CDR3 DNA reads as TGTGCCAGCAGTTTCTTGTCTCGGGGCAGGGGGCAAGAGACCCAGTACTTC.

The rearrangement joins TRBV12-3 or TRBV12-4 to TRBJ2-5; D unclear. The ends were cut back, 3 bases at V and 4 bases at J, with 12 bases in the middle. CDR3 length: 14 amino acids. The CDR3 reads CASSLLRELETQYF. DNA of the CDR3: TGTGCCAGCAGTTTGCTAAGAGAGCTAGAGACCCAGTACTTC.

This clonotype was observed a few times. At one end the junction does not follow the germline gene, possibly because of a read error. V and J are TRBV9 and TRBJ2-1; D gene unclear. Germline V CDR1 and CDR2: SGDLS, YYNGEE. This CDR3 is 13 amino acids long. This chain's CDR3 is CASSVERYNEQFF. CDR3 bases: TGTGCTAGCAGCGTAGAACGCTACAATGAGCAGTTCTTC.

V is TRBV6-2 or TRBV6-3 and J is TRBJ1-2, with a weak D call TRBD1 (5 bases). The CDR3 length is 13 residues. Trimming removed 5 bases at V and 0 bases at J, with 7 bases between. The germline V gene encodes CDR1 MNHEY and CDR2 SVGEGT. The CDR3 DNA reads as TGTGCCAGCAGTGGACAATCTAACTATGGCTACACCTTC. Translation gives CASSGQSNYGYTF.

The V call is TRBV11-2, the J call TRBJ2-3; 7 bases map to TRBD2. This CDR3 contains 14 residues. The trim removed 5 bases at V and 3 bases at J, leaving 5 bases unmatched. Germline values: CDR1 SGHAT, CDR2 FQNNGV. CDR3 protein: CASSNSGWTDTQYF. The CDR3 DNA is TGTGCCAGCAGCAATAGCGGGTGGACAGATACGCAGTATTTT.

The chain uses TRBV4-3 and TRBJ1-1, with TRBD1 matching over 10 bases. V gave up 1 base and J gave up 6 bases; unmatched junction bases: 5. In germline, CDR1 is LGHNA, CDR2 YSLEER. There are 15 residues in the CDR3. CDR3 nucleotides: TGCGCCAGCAGCCAAGGGGGGGACAGGGGCGCTGAAGCTTTCTTT. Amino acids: CASSQGGDRGAEAFF.

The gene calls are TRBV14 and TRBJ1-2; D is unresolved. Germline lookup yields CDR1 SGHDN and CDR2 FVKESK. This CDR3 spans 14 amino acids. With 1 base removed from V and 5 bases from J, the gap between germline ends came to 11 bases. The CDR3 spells CASSQVKQWYGYTF. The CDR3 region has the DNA TGTGCCAGCAGCCAAGTAAAACAGTGGTATGGCTACACCTTC.

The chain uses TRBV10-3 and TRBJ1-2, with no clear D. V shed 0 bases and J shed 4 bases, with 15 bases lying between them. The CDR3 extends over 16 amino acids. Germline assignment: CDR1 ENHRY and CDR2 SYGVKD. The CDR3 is CAISESVAGESYGYTF. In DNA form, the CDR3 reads TGTGCCATCAGTGAGTCGGTCGCCGGCGAGAGCTATGGCTACACCTTC.

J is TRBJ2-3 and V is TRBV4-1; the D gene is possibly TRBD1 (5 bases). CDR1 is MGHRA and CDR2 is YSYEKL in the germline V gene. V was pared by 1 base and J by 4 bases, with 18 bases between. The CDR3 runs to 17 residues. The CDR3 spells CASSQVMTRGNADTQYF. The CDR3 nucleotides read TGCGCCAGCAGCCAAGTCATGACAAGGGGCAACGCAGATACGCAGTATTTT.

The CDR3 sequence is CASSLWTGGLETQYF. The DNA of the CDR3 is TGTGCCAGCAGCTTATGGACAGGGGGCTTGGAGACCCAGTACTTC. The chain carries TRBV7-9 and TRBJ2-7; the match to TRBD1 covers 11 bases. The assigned J gene may be wrong: the sequence end matches TRBJ2-5 better. The CDR3 contains 15 residues. Germline-derived CDR1 and CDR2 are SEHNR and FQNEAQ (reference sequence).

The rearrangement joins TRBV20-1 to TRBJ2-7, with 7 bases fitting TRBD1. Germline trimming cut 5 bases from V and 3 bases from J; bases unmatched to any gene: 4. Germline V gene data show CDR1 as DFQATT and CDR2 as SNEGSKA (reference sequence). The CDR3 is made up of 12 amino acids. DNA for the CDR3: TGCAGTGCTGCGACAGGGTACTACGAGCAGTACTTC. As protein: CSAATGYYEQYF.

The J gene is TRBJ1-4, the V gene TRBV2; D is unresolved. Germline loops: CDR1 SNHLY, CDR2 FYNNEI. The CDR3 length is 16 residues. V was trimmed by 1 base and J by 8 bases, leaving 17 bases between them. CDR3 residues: CASSEGTKWAEEKLFF. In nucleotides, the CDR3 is TGTGCCAGCAGTGAAGGGACCAAGTGGGCGGAGGAAAAACTGTTTTTT. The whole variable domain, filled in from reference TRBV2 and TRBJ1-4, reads EPEVTQTPSHQVTQMGQEVILRCVPISNHLYFYWYRQILGQKVEFLVSFYNNEISEKSEIFDDQFSVERPDGSNFTLKIRSTKLEDSAMYFCASSEGTKWAEEKLFFGSGTQLSVL.

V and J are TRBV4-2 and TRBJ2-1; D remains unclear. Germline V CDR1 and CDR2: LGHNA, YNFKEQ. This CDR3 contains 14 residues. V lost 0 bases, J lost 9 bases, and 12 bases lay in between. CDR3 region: CASSQEGHWGEQFF. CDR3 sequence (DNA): TGTGCCAGCAGCCAAGAAGGCCATTGGGGTGAGCAGTTCTTC.

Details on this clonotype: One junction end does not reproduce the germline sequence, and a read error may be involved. As DNA, the CDR3 is TGTGCCAGCCTTGACAGGGTGAGAGCAGATATGCAGTATTTT. Translation: CASLDRVRADMQYF. This chain uses TRBV12-3 or TRBV12-4 with TRBJ2-3, with TRBD1 identical over 7 bases. This CDR3 contains 14 residues.

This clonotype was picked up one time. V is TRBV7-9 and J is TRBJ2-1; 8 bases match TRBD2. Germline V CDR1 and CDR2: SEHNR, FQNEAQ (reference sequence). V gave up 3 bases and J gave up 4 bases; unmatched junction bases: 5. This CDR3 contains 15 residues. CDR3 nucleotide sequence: TGTGCCAGCAGCTTGGATAGCGGGGAATACAATGAGCAGTTCTTC. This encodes CASSLDSGEYNEQFF.

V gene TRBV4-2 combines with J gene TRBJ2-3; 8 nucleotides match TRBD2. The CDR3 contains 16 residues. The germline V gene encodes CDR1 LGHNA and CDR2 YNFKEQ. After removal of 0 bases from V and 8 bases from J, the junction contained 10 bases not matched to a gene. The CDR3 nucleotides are TGTGCCAGCAGCCAAGATCAGGAGCGGGGGTATGTTACGCAGTATTTT. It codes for CASSQDQERGYVTQYF.

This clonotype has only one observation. CDR3 coding DNA: TGTGCCTGGAGTGTTGGCGGGGGGGCCGGCAATGAGCAGTTCTTC. It is translated as CAWSVGGGAGNEQFF. The chain employs TRBV30 and TRBJ2-1; 9 bases are a match to TRBD2. Per germline, CDR1 GTSNPN and CDR2 SVGIG (reference sequence). V shed 0 bases, J shed 6 bases, and the junction held 6 bases outside the gene matches. This CDR3 has 15 residues. The whole variable domain, remainder taken from reference TRBV30 and TRBJ2-1, is SQTIHQWPATLVQPVGSPLSLECTVEGTSNPNLYWYRQAAGRGLQLLFYSVGIGQISSEVPQNLSASRPQDRQFILSSKKLLLSDSGFYLCAWSVGGGAGNEQFFGPGTRLTVL.

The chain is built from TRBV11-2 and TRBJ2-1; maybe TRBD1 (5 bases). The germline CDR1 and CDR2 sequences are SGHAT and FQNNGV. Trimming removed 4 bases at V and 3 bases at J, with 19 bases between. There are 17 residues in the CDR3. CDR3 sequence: CASSSIPRVAGYNEQFF. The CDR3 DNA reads TGTGCCAGCAGCTCAATCCCCAGGGTAGCAGGCTACAATGAGCAGTTCTTC. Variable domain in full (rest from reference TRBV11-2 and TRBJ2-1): EAGVAQSPRYKIIEKRQSVAFWCNPISGHATLYWYQQILGQGPKLLIQFQNNGVVDDSQLPKDRFSAERLKGVDSTLKIQPAKLEDSAVYLCASSSIPRVAGYNEQFFGPGTRLTVL.